The rows below give T cell receptor beta chains drawn from one sample of a study of shared clonotypes between healthy human individuals. Repertoires were generated with immunoSEQ multiplex PCR, while TCRdb's copy carries only in-frame clones and drops some. This repertoire shows about 2 million clones, over 85% found once; its top ten account for 0.9% to 1.5%. The sample comprised naive CD8+ T cells sorted from blood. All receptors come from a man between 18 and 29 years old in good health. CDR3s include the opening cysteine and the closing phenylalanine or tryptophan. Fields, in order: J gene, clone size, D gene, V gene, CDR3 DNA, CDR3 protein. A D gene is named only where the DNA matches it firmly. Some rows mark clone size as missing; the rest say once, few, many or name a class of expanded clone.

TRBJ2-6,-,-,TRBV4-1,TGCGCCAGCAGCCAAGACCCAAGGAGGGCCAACGTCCTGACTTTC,CASSQDPRRANVLTF
TRBJ1-2,-,-,TRBV27,TGTGCCAGCAGTCCTGGTCCTGGGAATGGCTACACCTTC,CASSPGPGNGYTF
TRBJ2-7,-,TRBD2,TRBV7-2,TGTGCCAGCAGCTTCAGTACTAGCGGGAGTGAGCAGTACTTC,CASSFSTSGSEQYF
TRBJ2-5,-,TRBD1,TRBV9,TGTGCCAGCAGCGTAGAAGGACAGGGGAAAGAGACCCAGTACTTC,CASSVEGQGKETQYF
TRBJ2-2,-,-,TRBV7-8,TGTGCCAGCAGCTTAGCCGAGGGGGGAGAGGCCCCCGGGGAGCTGTTTTTT,CASSLAEGGEAPGELFF
TRBJ2-7,-,TRBD2,TRBV13,TGTGCCAGCAGCTTAGGCTCTAGCGGCCCTAACGAGCAGTACTTC,CASSLGSSGPNEQYF
TRBJ2-1,-,TRBD1,TRBV2,TGTGCCAAGACTACCGACAGGGGCGTCACCTACAATGAGCAGTTCTTC,CAKTTDRGVTYNEQFF
TRBJ2-7,-,-,TRBV5-5,TGTGCCAGCAGCTTCTCGGAGTCCTACGAGCAGTACTTC,CASSFSESYEQYF
TRBJ2-6,-,-,TRBV29-1,TGCAGCGTTATTCTCAGCTCTGGGGCCAACGTCCTGACTTTC,CSVILSSGANVLTF
TRBJ2-7,-,-,TRBV30,TGTGCCTGGAAGGAAGCGGCCTACGAGCAGTACTTC,CAWKEAAYEQYF
TRBJ2-7,-,-,TRBV7-7,TGTGCTAGCAGCTTACAGGAGACCTACGAGCAGTACTTC,CASSLQETYEQYF
TRBJ2-7,-,-,TRBV30,TGTGCCTGGAGACGGTTCGGGACGAGGGAGCAGTACTTC,CAWRRFGTREQYF
TRBJ2-1,-,-,TRBV4-2,TGTGCCAGCAGCCAACCCATGATAGGGCGGGACCCCTACAATGAGCAGTTCTTC,CASSQPMIGRDPYNEQFF
TRBJ2-2,-,-,TRBV7-3,TGTGCCAGCAGCTCTGGACAGTACACCGGGGAGCTGTTTTTT,CASSSGQYTGELFF
TRBJ2-5,-,TRBD1,TRBV4-1,TGCGCCAGCAAGTTCCGGGACAGTCTTCAAGAGACCCAGTACTTC,CASKFRDSLQETQYF
TRBJ1-2,-,-,TRBV7-9,TGTGCCAGCAGCTTAGCTTTTGGGCAGGGGATTCTTAACTATGGCTACACCTTC,CASSLAFGQGILNYGYTF
TRBJ2-7,-,-,TRBV6-5,TGTGCCAGCAGCTCTGACAGTGACGAGCAGTACTTC,CASSSDSDEQYF
TRBJ2-5,-,-,TRBV7-9,TGTGCCAGCAAGACAGGCAGCGAGACCCAGTACTTC,CASKTGSETQYF
TRBJ1-4,-,-,TRBV15,TGTGCCACTGCTATGCCCGAAGGCGAAAAACTGTTTTTT,CATAMPEGEKLFF
TRBJ1-1,-,-,TRBV7-2,TGTGCCAGCAGTGGGATCCTTATGTCCGAAGCTTTCTTT,CASSGILMSEAFF
TRBJ2-1,-,TRBD2,TRBV10-3,TGTGCCATCAGTGGCGCTAGCGGGAGCTACAATGAGCAGTTCTTC,CAISGASGSYNEQFF
TRBJ1-4,-,-,TRBV27,TGTGCCAGCAGTCCCCAGGGTACTAATGAAAAACTGTTTTTT,CASSPQGTNEKLFF
TRBJ2-3,-,-,TRBV9,TGTGCCAGCAGCGTATGGGGGGAACGCACAGATACGCAGTATTTT,CASSVWGERTDTQYF
TRBJ1-6,-,-,TRBV5-1,TGCGCCAGCAGCTTGGCGGGGGGCCCCTATAATTCACCCCTCCACTTT,CASSLAGGPYNSPLHF
TRBJ1-3,-,-,TRBV15,TGTGCCACCAGCGGGGCCGGGGCCGGAAACACCATATATTTT,CATSGAGAGNTIYF
TRBJ2-1,-,-,TRBV9,TGTGCCAGCAGCTCCTCCGGGGCATACAATGAGCAGTTCTTC,CASSSSGAYNEQFF
TRBJ2-3,-,-,TRBV27,TGTGCCAGCAGTTTAATGGGAACTAGCACAGATACGCAGTATTTT,CASSLMGTSTDTQYF
TRBJ2-7,-,-,TRBV4-3,TGCGCCAGCAGCCAAGGGGACACCTCCTACGAGCAGTACTTC,CASSQGDTSYEQYF
TRBJ2-2,-,TRBD1,TRBV7-2,TGTGCCAGCAGCTCACACCCGGGACAGGGGGGTACGGGGGAGCTGTTTTTT,CASSSHPGQGGTGELFF
TRBJ2-7,-,TRBD2,TRBV2,TGTGCCAGCATTTTTAGCGGGGGATCCTACGAGCAGTACTTC,CASIFSGGSYEQYF
TRBJ2-5,-,-,TRBV11-1,TGTGCCAAGGGGACTTTTGGGGACGAGGAGACCCAGTACTTC,CAKGTFGDEETQYF
TRBJ1-1,-,-,TRBV4-2,TGTGCCAGCAGCCAACAATTAGGGGAAAACACTGAAGCTTTCTTT,CASSQQLGENTEAFF
TRBJ2-7,-,-,TRBV5-6,TGTGCCAGCAGCTTGGACTCCTTCTACGAGCAGTACTTC,CASSLDSFYEQYF
TRBJ1-5,-,TRBD1,TRBV6-1,TGTGCCAGCAGTGAAGTGACAGGGGGCTATCAGCCCCAGCATTTT,CASSEVTGGYQPQHF
TRBJ2-7,-,-,TRBV6-1,TGTGCCAGCAGTGAATGGTCGGGGTCCCTCTACGAGCAGTACTTC,CASSEWSGSLYEQYF
TRBJ2-1,-,TRBD1,TRBV4-1,TGCGCCAGCAGCCAAGAACCGGGACAGGGGAATGAGCAGTTCTTC,CASSQEPGQGNEQFF
TRBJ1-1,once,-,TRBV9,TGTGCCAGCAGCGTATGGGCAGAGAACACTGAAGCTTTCTTT,CASSVWAENTEAFF